This T cell receptor (beta chain) was captured in a study of blood T cell repertoires in COVID-19. Looking at the study overall: Material from acute and convalescent COVID-19 was sourced from the United States, Italy and Spain. Sample material is recorded as cDNA or gDNA derived from T cells, B-cell-depleted T cells, or PBMCs.

Exposed participants encountered a COVID-19 case during the 2 weeks preceding study entry. Per the authors' pipeline: Reference gene primer amplification gave nucleated cell count estimates. Profiled with immunoSEQ multiplex PCR; TCRdb holds only in-frame clones, not every one. V and J calls and clone size are copied from that table; D and trimming were computed from the DNA. The sample gives approximately 380,000 clones, roughly nine tenths of which show up once; more than 0.85% is in the top ten. Trimming removed 1 base at V and 7 bases at J, with 7 bases between. The germline V gene encodes CDR1 SGHAT and CDR2 FQNNGV. The CDR3 extends over 13 amino acids.

The clonotype comes from a woman aged 40 to 50 who had been exposed to COVID-19. This chain joins TRBV11-2 and TRBJ2-2, with D unclear. The sequenced material came from PBMCs or T cells enriched from blood (not recorded which). CDR3 DNA: TGTGCCAGCAGCTTAGTGCAGATCGGGGAGCTGTTTTTT. Its translation: CASSLVQIGELFF.